Below are 6 T cell receptor beta chains sequenced from a single sample in a study of Ad26.COV2.S vaccination and SARS-CoV-2 variants. The treatment was: roughly 19 received Ad26.COV2.S at low or high dose, single or two shots; roughly five received placebo; per-sample allocation not given. Samples came from day 63 after the first vaccine or placebo injection. Generated by immunoSEQ multiplex PCR, the TCRdb table keeps only in-frame clones and is missing some. The sample consists of about 350,000 clones, 88% of them appearing once. Sample: peripheral blood, taken in a trial of Ad26.COV2.S vaccine versus placebo. These receptors all stem from a person aged 18-60 years who received the Ad26.COV2.S COVID-19 vaccine or a placebo.

The rearrangement links TRBV28 to TRBJ1-1, with a possible D match to TRBD1 (6 bases). CDR3 length: 13 residues. V dropped 5 bases and J dropped 1 base, with 8 bases sitting between them. CDR1 MDHEN and CDR2 SYDVKM come from the germline V gene. The CDR3 is CASSTRGNTEAFF. CDR3 in DNA: TGTGCCAGCAGTACCAGGGGGAACACTGAAGCTTTCTTT.

The chain combines TRBV6-2 or TRBV6-3 with TRBJ2-5; TRBD2 matches 13 bases. From germline, CDR1 is MNHEY and CDR2 SVGEGT. This CDR3 contains 15 residues. The V and J ends lost 6 bases and 2 bases, in that order; junction bases with no gene match: 3. CDR3 in amino acids: CASSLLAGGQETQYF. The CDR3 nucleotides read TGTGCCAGCAGCCTACTAGCGGGAGGGCAAGAGACCCAGTACTTC.

The rearrangement links TRBV11-2 to TRBJ2-2; D remains unclear. CDR3 length: 14 residues. CDR1 and CDR2 (germline): SGHAT, FQNNGV. The ends were cut back, 7 bases at V and 2 bases at J, with 11 bases in the middle. CDR3 in DNA: TGTGCCAGCAAAGGGTTACTAAACACCGGGGAGCTGTTTTTT. It specifies CASKGLLNTGELFF. Combining the CDR3 with reference TRBV11-2 and TRBJ2-2 gives the whole variable domain EAGVAQSPRYKIIEKRQSVAFWCNPISGHATLYWYQQILGQGPKLLIQFQNNGVVDDSQLPKDRFSAERLKGVDSTLKIQPAKLEDSAVYLCASKGLLNTGELFFGEGSRLTVL.

V gene TRBV29-1 combines with J gene TRBJ1-2; TRBD1 matches at 7 bases. The CDR3 spans 13 residues. Looked up from germline, CDR1 is SQVTM and CDR2 is ANQGSEA. With V trimmed by 6 bases and J by 3 bases, 7 bases remained unmatched. The chain's CDR3 is CSVTGVMDYGYTF. The CDR3 DNA reads as TGCAGCGTAACAGGGGTAATGGACTATGGCTACACCTTC. Complete variable domain (other parts from reference TRBV29-1 and TRBJ1-2): SAVISQKPSRDICQRGTSLTIQCQVDSQVTMMFWYRQQPGQSLTLIATANQGSEATYESGFVIDKFPISRPNLTFSTLTVSNMSPEDSSIYLCSVTGVMDYGYTFGSGTRLTVV.

CDR3 sequence (DNA): TGTGCCAGCTCACCACAATTACGGGACACGAACACTGAAGCTTTCTTT. Encoded protein: CASSPQLRDTNTEAFF. V and J are TRBV18 and TRBJ1-1, with a weak D call TRBD1 (6 bases). The CDR3 length is 16 residues. CDR1 is KGHSH and CDR2 is LQKENI in the germline V gene. V lost 1 base and J 1 base, leaving 13 bases between the germline ends.

The chain recombines TRBV28 with TRBJ1-6; D possibly corresponds to TRBD1 (5 bases). Germline CDR1 reads MDHEN; CDR2 reads SYDVKM. The CDR3 loop spans 15 amino acids. The germline V and J ends were trimmed by 5 bases and 4 bases, with 12 bases remaining between them. Here the CDR3 DNA reads TGTGCCAGCAGTACCCGGGACGCGTATAATTCACCCCTCCACTTT. Amino acids: CASSTRDAYNSPLHF.